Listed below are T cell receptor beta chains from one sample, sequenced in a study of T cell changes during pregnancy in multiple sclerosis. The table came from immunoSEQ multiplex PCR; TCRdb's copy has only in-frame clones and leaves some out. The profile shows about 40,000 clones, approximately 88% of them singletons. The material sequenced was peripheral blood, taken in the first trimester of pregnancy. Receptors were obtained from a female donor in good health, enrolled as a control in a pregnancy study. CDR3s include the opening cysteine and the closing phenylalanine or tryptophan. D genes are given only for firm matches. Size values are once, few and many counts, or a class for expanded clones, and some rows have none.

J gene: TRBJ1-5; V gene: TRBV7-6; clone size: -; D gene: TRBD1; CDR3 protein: CASSLGQGFNQPQHF; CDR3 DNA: TGTGCCAGCAGCTTGGGACAGGGTTTCAATCAGCCCCAGCATTTT
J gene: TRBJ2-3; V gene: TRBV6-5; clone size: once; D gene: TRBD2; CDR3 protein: CASSSRTSGGTDTQYF; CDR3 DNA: TGTGCCAGCAGTTCCCGGACTAGTGGGGGCACAGATACGCAGTATTTT
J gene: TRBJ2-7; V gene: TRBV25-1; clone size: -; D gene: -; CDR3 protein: CASSESGFNPYEQYF; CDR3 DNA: TGTGCCAGCAGTGAATCAGGGTTTAACCCCTACGAGCAGTACTTC
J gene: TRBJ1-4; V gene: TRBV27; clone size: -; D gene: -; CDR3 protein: CASSNRAGREKLFF; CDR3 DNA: TGTGCCAGCTCCAATAGGGCAGGGAGGGAAAAACTGTTTTTT
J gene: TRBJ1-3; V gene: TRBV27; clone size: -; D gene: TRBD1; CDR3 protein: CASSLTTGGGNTIYF; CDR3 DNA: TGTGCCAGCAGTTTAACCACAGGGGGAGGAAACACCATATATTTT
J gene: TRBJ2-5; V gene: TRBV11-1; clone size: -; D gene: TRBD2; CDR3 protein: CASSTAGTSGKETQYF; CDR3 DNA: TGTGCCAGCAGTACTGCGGGGACTAGCGGTAAAGAGACCCAGTACTTC
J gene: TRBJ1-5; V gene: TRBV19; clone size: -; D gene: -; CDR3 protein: CATMVDPNQPQHF; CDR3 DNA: TGTGCCACAATGGTAGATCCCAATCAGCCCCAGCATTTT
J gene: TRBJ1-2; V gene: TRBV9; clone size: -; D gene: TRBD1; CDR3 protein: CASSALQGAQDGYTF; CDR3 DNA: TGTGCCAGCAGCGCTTTACAGGGGGCGCAGGATGGCTACACCTTC
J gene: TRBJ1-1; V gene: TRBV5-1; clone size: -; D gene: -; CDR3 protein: CASKAYGDTEAFF; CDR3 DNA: TGCGCCAGCAAAGCCTACGGGGACACTGAAGCTTTCTTT
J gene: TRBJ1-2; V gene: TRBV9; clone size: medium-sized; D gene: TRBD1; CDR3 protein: CASSVRQGYGYTF; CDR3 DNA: TGTGCCAGCAGCGTAAGACAGGGCTATGGCTACACCTTC
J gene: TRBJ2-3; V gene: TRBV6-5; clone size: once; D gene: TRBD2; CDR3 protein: CASSSGGRSDTQYF; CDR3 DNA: TGTGCCAGCAGTAGCGGGGGGCGGTCGGATACGCAGTATTTT
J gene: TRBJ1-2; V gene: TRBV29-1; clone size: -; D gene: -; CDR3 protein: CSVKTGAPYGYTF; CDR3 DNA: TGCAGCGTTAAAACTGGGGCACCCTATGGCTACACCTTC
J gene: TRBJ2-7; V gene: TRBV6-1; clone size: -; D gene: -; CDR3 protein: CARRGHATRWAEQYF; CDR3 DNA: TGTGCCAGGAGGGGCCATGCGACTAGGTGGGCGGAGCAGTACTTC
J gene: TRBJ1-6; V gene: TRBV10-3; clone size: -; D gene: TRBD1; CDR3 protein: CAIGTGLNSPLHF; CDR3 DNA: TGTGCCATCGGGACAGGCTTAAATTCACCCCTCCACTTT
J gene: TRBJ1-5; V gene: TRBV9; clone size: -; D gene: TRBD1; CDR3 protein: CASSVGQGHEPQHF; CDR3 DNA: TGTGCCAGCAGCGTTGGACAGGGCCACGAGCCCCAGCATTTT
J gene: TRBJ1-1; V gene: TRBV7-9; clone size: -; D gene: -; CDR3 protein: CASSFGENTEAFF; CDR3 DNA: TGTGCCAGCAGCTTCGGGGAGAACACTGAAGCTTTCTTT
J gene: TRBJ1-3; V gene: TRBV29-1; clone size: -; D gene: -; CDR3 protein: CSVFAVSGNTIYF; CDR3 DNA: TGCAGCGTTTTTGCGGTCTCTGGAAACACCATATATTTT
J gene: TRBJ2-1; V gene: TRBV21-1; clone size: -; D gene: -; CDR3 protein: CASSKGKPSGDSYNEQFF; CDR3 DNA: TGTGCCAGCAGCAAGGGGAAGCCTAGCGGGGACTCCTACAATGAGCAGTTCTTC
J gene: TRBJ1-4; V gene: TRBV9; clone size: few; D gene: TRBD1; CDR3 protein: CASSVDRELFF; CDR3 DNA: TGTGCCAGCAGCGTGGACAGGGAACTGTTTTTT
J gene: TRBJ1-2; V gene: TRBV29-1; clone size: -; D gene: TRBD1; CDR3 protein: CSVGLGQGGSSYTF; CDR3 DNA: TGCAGCGTTGGTTTAGGACAGGGGGGTAGTAGCTACACCTTC
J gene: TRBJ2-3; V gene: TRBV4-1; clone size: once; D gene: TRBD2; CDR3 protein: CASSQVPHAAGGGDTQYF; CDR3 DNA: TGCGCCAGCAGCCAAGTTCCACATGCGGCGGGGGGAGGGGATACGCAGTATTTT
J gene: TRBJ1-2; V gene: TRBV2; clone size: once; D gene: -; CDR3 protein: CASSSGALNYGYTF; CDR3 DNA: TGTGCCAGCAGCAGCGGGGCCCTTAACTATGGCTACACCTTC
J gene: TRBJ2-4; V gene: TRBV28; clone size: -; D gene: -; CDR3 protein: CATCTNNGHSKNIQYF; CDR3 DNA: TGTGCCACCTGCACCAATAATGGACATTCCAAAAACATTCAGTACTTC
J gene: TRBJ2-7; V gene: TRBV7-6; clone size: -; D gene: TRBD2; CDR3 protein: CASSLDRAGGLSGGANAYEQYF; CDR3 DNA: TGTGCCAGCAGCCTCGATAGGGCAGGGGGCCTTAGCGGGGGGGCAAACGCCTACGAGCAGTACTTC
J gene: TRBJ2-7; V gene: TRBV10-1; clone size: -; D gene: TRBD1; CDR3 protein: CASSNGQGYEQYF; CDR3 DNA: TGCGCCAGCAGTAACGGACAGGGCTACGAGCAGTACTTC
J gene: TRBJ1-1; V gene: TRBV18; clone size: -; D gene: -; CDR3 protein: CASSPLPEGRRNTEAFF; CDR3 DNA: TGTGCCAGCTCACCACTCCCGGAAGGGAGGCGGAACACTGAAGCTTTCTTT
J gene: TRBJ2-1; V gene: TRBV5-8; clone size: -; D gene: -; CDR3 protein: CASTLLKEQFF; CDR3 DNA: TGTGCCAGCACCTTACTTAAGGAGCAGTTCTTC
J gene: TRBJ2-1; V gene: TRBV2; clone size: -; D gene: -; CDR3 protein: CASRAGVYNEQFF; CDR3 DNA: TGTGCCAGCAGGGCCGGAGTCTACAATGAGCAGTTCTTC
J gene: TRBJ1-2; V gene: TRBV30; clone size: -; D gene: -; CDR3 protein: CASQGGNGYTF; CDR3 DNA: TGTGCCTCCCAAGGGGGAAATGGCTACACCTTC
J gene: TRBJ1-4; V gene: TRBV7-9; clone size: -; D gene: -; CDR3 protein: CASSLNYGIQNEKLFF; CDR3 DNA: TGTGCCAGCAGCTTAAATTACGGGATTCAAAATGAAAAACTGTTTTTT
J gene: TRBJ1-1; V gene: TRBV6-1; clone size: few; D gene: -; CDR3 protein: CASSEGRGNTEAFF; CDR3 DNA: TGTGCCAGCAGTGAAGGGAGGGGGAACACTGAAGCTTTCTTT
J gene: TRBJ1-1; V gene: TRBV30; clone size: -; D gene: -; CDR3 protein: CAWSVRGRFEAFF; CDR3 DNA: TGTGCCTGGAGTGTACGGGGGAGGTTTGAAGCTTTCTTT
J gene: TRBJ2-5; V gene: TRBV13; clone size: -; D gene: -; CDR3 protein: CASSTGETQYF; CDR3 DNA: TGTGCCAGCAGTACGGGTGAGACCCAGTACTTC
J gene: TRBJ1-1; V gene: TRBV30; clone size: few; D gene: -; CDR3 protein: CASLDMNTEAFF; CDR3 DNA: TGTGCCTCCTTGGACATGAACACTGAAGCTTTCTTT
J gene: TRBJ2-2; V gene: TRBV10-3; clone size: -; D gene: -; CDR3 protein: CAISAIGELFF; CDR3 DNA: TGTGCCATCAGTGCTATCGGGGAGCTGTTTTTT
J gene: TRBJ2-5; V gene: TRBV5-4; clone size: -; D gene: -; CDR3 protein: CASSSQVQETQYF; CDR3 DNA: TGTGCCAGCAGCTCCCAGGTGCAAGAGACCCAGTACTTC
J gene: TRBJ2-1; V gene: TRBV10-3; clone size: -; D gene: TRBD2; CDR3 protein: CAISPTSGMYNEQFF; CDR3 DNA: TGTGCCATCAGCCCGACTAGCGGGATGTACAATGAGCAGTTCTTC
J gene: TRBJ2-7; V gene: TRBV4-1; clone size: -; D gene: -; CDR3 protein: CASSQDQEGGYEQYF; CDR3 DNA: TGCGCCAGCAGCCAAGATCAGGAGGGCGGCTACGAGCAGTACTTC
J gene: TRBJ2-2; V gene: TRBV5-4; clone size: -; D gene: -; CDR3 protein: CASRLTTNTGELFF; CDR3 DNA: TGTGCCAGCAGGTTGACTACGAACACCGGGGAGCTGTTTTTT
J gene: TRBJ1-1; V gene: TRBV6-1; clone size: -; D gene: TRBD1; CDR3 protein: CASRPQGTSTEAFF; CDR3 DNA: TGTGCCAGCAGACCACAGGGGACGAGCACTGAAGCTTTCTTT
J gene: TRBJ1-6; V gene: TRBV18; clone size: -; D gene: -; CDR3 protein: CASSPLPVGGSGDTYNSPLHF; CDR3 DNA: TGTGCCAGCTCACCACTCCCAGTCGGGGGCAGCGGGGATACGTATAATTCACCCCTCCACTTT
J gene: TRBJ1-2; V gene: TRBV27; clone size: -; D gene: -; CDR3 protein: CASMSRTTYGYTF; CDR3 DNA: TGTGCCAGCATGAGTAGGACAACCTATGGCTACACCTTC
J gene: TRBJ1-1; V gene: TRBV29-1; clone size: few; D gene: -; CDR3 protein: CSVGKQMNTEAFF; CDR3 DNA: TGCAGCGTTGGAAAACAGATGAACACTGAAGCTTTCTTT
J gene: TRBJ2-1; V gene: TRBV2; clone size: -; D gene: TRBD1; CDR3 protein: CATRQGAHNEQFF; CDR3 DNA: TGTGCCACCAGACAGGGGGCCCACAATGAGCAGTTCTTC
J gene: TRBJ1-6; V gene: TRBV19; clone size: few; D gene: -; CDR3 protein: CASNDRGYSPLHF; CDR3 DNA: TGTGCCAGTAATGATCGGGGGTACTCACCCCTCCACTTT
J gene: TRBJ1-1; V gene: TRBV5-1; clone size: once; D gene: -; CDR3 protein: CASSPRGRTNTEAFF; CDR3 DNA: TGCGCCAGCAGCCCCAGGGGAAGGACGAACACTGAAGCTTTCTTT
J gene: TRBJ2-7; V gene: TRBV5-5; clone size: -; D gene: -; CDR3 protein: CASSWQGHGLDYEQYF; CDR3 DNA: TGTGCCAGCAGCTGGCAAGGACACGGCCTGGATTACGAGCAGTACTTC
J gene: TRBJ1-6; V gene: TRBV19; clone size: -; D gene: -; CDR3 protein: CASSILAGYNSPLHF; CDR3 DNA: TGTGCCAGTAGTATATTGGCAGGGTATAATTCACCCCTCCACTTT
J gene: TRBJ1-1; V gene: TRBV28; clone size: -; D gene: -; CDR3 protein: CASSLDSQFNMNTEAFF; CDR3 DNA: TGTGCCAGCAGTTTGGACAGTCAGTTTAATATGAACACTGAAGCTTTCTTT
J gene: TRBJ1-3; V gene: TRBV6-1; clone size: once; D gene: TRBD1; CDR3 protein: CASRSGTGGNTIYF; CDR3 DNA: TGTGCCAGCAGATCCGGGACAGGAGGAAACACCATATATTTT
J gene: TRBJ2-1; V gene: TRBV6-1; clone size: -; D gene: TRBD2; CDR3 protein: CASSELAGGYNEQFF; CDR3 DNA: TGTGCCAGCAGTGAACTAGCGGGAGGGTACAATGAGCAGTTCTTC
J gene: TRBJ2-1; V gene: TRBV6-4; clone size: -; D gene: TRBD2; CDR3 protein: CASRKTGTSGGAPYNEQFF; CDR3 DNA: TGTGCCAGCAGAAAAACCGGGACTAGCGGGGGGGCGCCCTACAATGAGCAGTTCTTC
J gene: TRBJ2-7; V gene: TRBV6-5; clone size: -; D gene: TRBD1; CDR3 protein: CASSSGTGHYEQYF; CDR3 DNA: TGTGCCAGCAGTTCCGGGACAGGGCATTACGAGCAGTACTTC
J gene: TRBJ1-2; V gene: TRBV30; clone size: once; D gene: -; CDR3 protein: CAWSVTNYGYTF; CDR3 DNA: TGTGCCTGGAGCGTAACTAACTATGGCTACACCTTC
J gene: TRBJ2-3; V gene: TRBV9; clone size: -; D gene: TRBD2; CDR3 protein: CASSVGAAGGGVGPTDTQYF; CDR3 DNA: TGTGCCAGCAGCGTAGGGGCAGCGGGAGGAGGTGTTGGCCCCACAGATACGCAGTATTTT
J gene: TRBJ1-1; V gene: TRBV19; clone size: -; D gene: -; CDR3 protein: CASSIRRNTEAFF; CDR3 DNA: TGTGCCAGTAGTATAAGGAGGAACACTGAAGCTTTCTTT
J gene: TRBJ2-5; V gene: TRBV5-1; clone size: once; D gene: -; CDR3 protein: CASSSGGSETQYF; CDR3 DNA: TGCGCCAGCAGTTCCGGGGGTTCGGAGACCCAGTACTTC
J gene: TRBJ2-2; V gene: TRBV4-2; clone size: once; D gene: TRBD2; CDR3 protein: CASSLPSGGARTGELFF; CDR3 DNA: TGTGCCAGCAGCCTCCCCAGCGGGGGGGCTCGGACCGGGGAGCTGTTTTTT
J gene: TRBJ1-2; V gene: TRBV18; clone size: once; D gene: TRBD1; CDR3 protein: CASSPGQDYGYTF; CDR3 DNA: TGTGCCAGCTCGCCGGGACAGGACTATGGCTACACCTTC